This T cell receptor (beta chain) stems from a study of cytomegalovirus exposure and HLA in healthy donors. About the research overall: Earlier, 150 million to 200 million T cells were analyzed, and fewer than 120 million unique TCR beta sequences were found among them.

Notes on this clone: Its antigen is not identified. The junction does not match germline at one end; this may be a read error. Different DNA sequences within this sample yield the same CDR3.

The PCR used 60 Vbeta and 13 Jbeta primers. Authors' analysis steps: It was a later analysis that counted roughly 80 million unique TCR beta chains, of which approximately 11 million were shared. TCRdb's copy holds only in-frame clones and misses some; the assay was immunoSEQ multiplex PCR. D and trimming come from the DNA, and the V and J calls and clone size come from that table. The table for this sample gives tens of thousands of clones. The V gene's germline CDR1 is MNHNS and CDR2 SASEGT. This CDR3 is 14 amino acids long. Study results and limitations: There were a few CMV-associated chains whose specificity for CMV antigens was confirmed in vitro. Immune exposure was documented only through CMV serostatus.

This chain joins TRBV6-1 and TRBJ1-6; 10 bases are a match to TRBD1. The sequencing sample was made of PBMCs. The clonotype was recovered from a woman aged 55-70 years in good health and CMV-seropositive. CDR3 DNA: TGTGCCAGCAGTGAAGGACAGGGGGCATCACCCCTACACTTT. As protein: CASSEGQGASPLHF.